This T cell receptor beta chain was recovered during a study of regulatory T cells in long-lasting Graves disease. This clonotype showed up many times. Its antigen remains unidentified. The study, taken as a whole, reports: Peripheral blood was the sole material, not thyroid tissue.

Regarding time point: newly diagnosed GD, antithyroid drugs for less than 3 months. Researchers made the TCR library from RNA that was extracted from PBMCs. Germline-derived CDR1 and CDR2 are SGHVS and FQNEAQ. The germline V and J ends were trimmed by 1 base and 3 bases, with 10 bases remaining between them. The CDR3 length is 15 residues. Arm-PCR with iRepertoire HTBI primers amplified the CDR3 regions for these TCR beta libraries. Original data processing: Detected in the samples were over 55 TRBV and 14 TRBJ segments. TCRdb called the multiplex PCR reads again in MiXCR, with one record for every CDR3 protein. The V and J calls and clone size are TCRdb's, not the authors'. The repertoire has about 560,000 distinct CDR3 sequences, about 16% of them found once; the top ten carry approximately 12%. These data were also reused for a study on T cells in Graves' hyperthyroidism and ophthalmopathy. That work contributes: TCR CDR3 regions were first amplified by RT-PCR with HTBI primers. Within blood appeared most thyroid clonotypes that had expanded above 0.001.

This rearrangement joins TRBV7-8 to TRBJ2-1; tentatively, D is TRBD1 (6 bases). The sequences come from peripheral blood mononuclear cells (PBMCs), collected at new diagnosis, from a patient treated with antithyroid drugs. The sequence was collected from a man aged 18 to 30 with Graves disease. The CDR3 region is CASSLGRGHYNEQFF. CDR3 coding DNA: TGTGCCAGCAGCTTAGGTAGGGGACACTACAATGAGCAGTTCTTC.